This T cell receptor beta chain appears in the sequencing data of a study of blood T cell repertoires in COVID-19. Study-wide context: Collection of acute and convalescent COVID-19 samples took place in the United States, Italy and Spain. The analysed material was cDNA or gDNA that came from T cells, B-cell-depleted T cells, or PBMCs.

One Seattle source followed patients from active infection through their disease course. The V and J ends lost 4 bases and 4 bases respectively, with 20 bases between them. The length of the CDR3 is 16 residues. In germline, CDR1 is SGHKS, CDR2 YYEKEE (reference sequence). The repertoire was sequenced with immunoSEQ multiplex PCR; TCRdb's copy has only in-frame clones and lacks some. The table includes some 300,000 clones, nearly 90% detected once. The J gene is TRBJ1-1, the V gene TRBV5-5; unclear D gene. This clonotype was obtained from a middle-aged woman with COVID-19, enrolled during active disease. The sample comprised peripheral blood. The CDR3 loop is CASSHREGARFTEAFF. In DNA form, the CDR3 reads TGTGCCAGCAGCCACCGGGAGGGCGCGAGGTTCACTGAAGCTTTCTTT.